These T cell receptor beta chains were read from a single sample in a study of blood T cells in healthy people across ages. TCRdb passed the 5' RACE reads through MiXCR, listing each CDR3 protein once. The sample lists some 900,000 distinct CDR3 sequences, about 48% seen once, with around an eighth in the top ten. Sequencing input: blood. These TCRs come from a man under 40 in good health. Each CDR3 is given with its conserved first and last residue. D genes are given only for firm matches. Only some rows state a clone size, as once, few, many or a class for expanded clones.

J gene: TRBJ2-7; V gene: TRBV7-9; D gene: NA; clone size: many; CDR3 protein: CASSLPGAYEQYF; CDR3 DNA: TGTGCCAGCAGTCTACCGGGCGCCTACGAGCAGTACTTC
J gene: TRBJ2-2; V gene: TRBV9; D gene: TRBD2; clone size: once; CDR3 protein: CASSGGLAVVQNTGELFF; CDR3 DNA: TGTGCCAGCAGCGGCGGACTAGCGGTTGTCCAGAACACCGGGGAGCTGTTTTTT
J gene: TRBJ2-7; V gene: TRBV29-1; D gene: NA; clone size: NA; CDR3 protein: CSVEEPSYEQYF; CDR3 DNA: TGCAGCGTTGAAGAGCCCTCCTACGAGCAGTACTTC
J gene: TRBJ2-1; V gene: TRBV6-1; D gene: NA; clone size: few; CDR3 protein: CASSEALRSVYNEQFF; CDR3 DNA: TGTGCCAGCAGTGAAGCCCTTCGATCGGTGTACAATGAGCAGTTCTTC
J gene: TRBJ2-3; V gene: TRBV29-1; D gene: TRBD1; clone size: NA; CDR3 protein: CSVETRQGSTDTQYF; CDR3 DNA: TGCAGCGTTGAAACCAGACAGGGTTCGACAGATACGCAGTATTTT
J gene: TRBJ2-1; V gene: TRBV10-3; D gene: TRBD1; clone size: NA; CDR3 protein: CATVPGQGMGFGNEQFF; CDR3 DNA: TGTGCCACCGTCCCGGGACAGGGAATGGGGTTTGGCAATGAGCAGTTCTTC
J gene: TRBJ1-4; V gene: TRBV9; D gene: NA; clone size: NA; CDR3 protein: CALAAGPTNEKLFF; CDR3 DNA: TGTGCCCTTGCTGCCGGACCAACTAATGAAAAACTGTTTTTT
J gene: TRBJ2-3; V gene: TRBV7-9; D gene: NA; clone size: few; CDR3 protein: CASSSTASAQYF; CDR3 DNA: TGTGCCAGCAGCTCAACCGCGAGTGCGCAGTATTTT
J gene: TRBJ1-2; V gene: TRBV29-1; D gene: NA; clone size: NA; CDR3 protein: CSVPGAREQSDGYTF; CDR3 DNA: TGCAGCGTCCCAGGGGCGAGGGAACAATCAGATGGCTACACCTTC
J gene: TRBJ1-2; V gene: TRBV29-1; D gene: NA; clone size: few; CDR3 protein: CSVGEVGRYGYTF; CDR3 DNA: TGCAGCGTCGGGGAGGTTGGCCGCTATGGCTACACCTTC
J gene: TRBJ2-1; V gene: TRBV20-1; D gene: TRBD1; clone size: NA; CDR3 protein: CSAPRGQGAYNEQFF; CDR3 DNA: TGCAGTGCCCCTCGGGGACAGGGGGCATACAATGAGCAGTTCTTC
J gene: TRBJ1-1; V gene: TRBV5-1; D gene: NA; clone size: NA; CDR3 protein: CASSLGATLNTEAFF; CDR3 DNA: TGCGCCAGCAGCTTGGGGGCAACCCTGAACACTGAAGCTTTCTTT
J gene: TRBJ2-7; V gene: TRBV6-1; D gene: NA; clone size: few; CDR3 protein: CASSEWGGPPPYEQYF; CDR3 DNA: TGTGCCAGCAGTGAATGGGGGGGGCCACCACCCTACGAGCAGTACTTC
J gene: TRBJ2-2; V gene: TRBV9; D gene: NA; clone size: NA; CDR3 protein: CASSVSGGNTGELFF; CDR3 DNA: TGTGCCAGCAGCGTGTCCGGGGGGAACACCGGGGAGCTGTTTTTT
J gene: TRBJ2-7; V gene: TRBV12-3/TRBV12-4; D gene: NA; clone size: once; CDR3 protein: CASSLGPQGFHEQYF; CDR3 DNA: TGTGCCAGCAGTTTAGGGCCCCAGGGGTTCCACGAGCAGTACTTC
J gene: TRBJ2-7; V gene: TRBV27; D gene: TRBD2; clone size: few; CDR3 protein: CASSLSGLAEAYEQYF; CDR3 DNA: TGTGCCAGCAGTTTATCCGGACTAGCGGAGGCTTACGAGCAGTACTTC
J gene: TRBJ1-2; V gene: TRBV6-5; D gene: NA; clone size: few; CDR3 protein: CASSQGGGGYTF; CDR3 DNA: TGTGCCAGCAGTCAGGGTGGTGGGGGCTACACCTTC
J gene: TRBJ2-7; V gene: TRBV5-6; D gene: NA; clone size: NA; CDR3 protein: CASSPYDRPSSYEQYF; CDR3 DNA: TGTGCCAGCAGCCCCTACGACAGACCTAGCTCCTACGAGCAGTACTTC
J gene: TRBJ2-1; V gene: TRBV6-1; D gene: TRBD1; clone size: NA; CDR3 protein: CAITDRYNEQFF; CDR3 DNA: TGTGCCATTACGGACAGGTACAATGAGCAGTTCTTC
J gene: TRBJ2-7; V gene: TRBV20-1; D gene: NA; clone size: many; CDR3 protein: CSASRDYEQYF; CDR3 DNA: TGCAGTGCTAGTCGGGACTACGAGCAGTACTTC
J gene: TRBJ2-3; V gene: TRBV4-1; D gene: NA; clone size: few; CDR3 protein: CASSQVIEGIGTDTQYF; CDR3 DNA: TGCGCCAGCAGCCAAGTGATCGAGGGTATAGGCACAGATACGCAGTATTTT
J gene: TRBJ1-1; V gene: TRBV9; D gene: NA; clone size: few; CDR3 protein: CASSPRHGSNTEAFF; CDR3 DNA: TGTGCCAGCAGCCCCCGACACGGTTCGAACACTGAAGCTTTCTTT
J gene: TRBJ2-1; V gene: TRBV29-1; D gene: NA; clone size: few; CDR3 protein: CSGGRDHEQFF; CDR3 DNA: TGCAGCGGTGGCAGAGACCATGAGCAGTTCTTC
J gene: TRBJ2-3; V gene: TRBV28; D gene: TRBD1; clone size: few; CDR3 protein: CASSFGDRSDTQYF; CDR3 DNA: TGTGCCAGCAGTTTCGGGGACAGATCAGATACGCAGTATTTT
J gene: TRBJ2-7; V gene: TRBV27; D gene: NA; clone size: NA; CDR3 protein: CASSHQGPGRYEQYF; CDR3 DNA: TGTGCCAGCAGCCACCAGGGCCCCGGAAGGTACGAGCAGTACTTC
J gene: TRBJ2-3; V gene: TRBV7-2; D gene: TRBD2; clone size: NA; CDR3 protein: CASSLTGTSRSGDTQYF; CDR3 DNA: TGTGCCAGCAGCTTAACGGGGACTAGCAGGTCCGGAGATACGCAGTATTTT
J gene: TRBJ2-5; V gene: TRBV27; D gene: NA; clone size: NA; CDR3 protein: CASSYGTTGGTQYF; CDR3 DNA: TGTGCCAGCAGTTACGGGACAACCGGGGGGACCCAGTACTTC
J gene: TRBJ1-2; V gene: TRBV27; D gene: NA; clone size: NA; CDR3 protein: CASSPTGIPYGYTF; CDR3 DNA: TGTGCCAGCAGTCCCACAGGGATTCCCTATGGCTACACCTTC
J gene: TRBJ1-5; V gene: TRBV28; D gene: NA; clone size: NA; CDR3 protein: CASRLDRHNQPQHF; CDR3 DNA: TGTGCCAGCCGGCTGGACAGACATAATCAGCCCCAGCATTTT
J gene: TRBJ1-1; V gene: TRBV7-9; D gene: TRBD1; clone size: few; CDR3 protein: CASSSHRGPRTEAFF; CDR3 DNA: TGTGCCAGCAGCAGCCACAGGGGTCCCCGGACTGAAGCTTTCTTT
J gene: TRBJ2-6; V gene: TRBV27; D gene: NA; clone size: NA; CDR3 protein: CASSLRAGNSGANVLTF; CDR3 DNA: TGTGCCAGCAGTTTAAGGGCGGGGAACTCTGGGGCCAACGTCCTGACTTTC
J gene: TRBJ1-4; V gene: TRBV29-1; D gene: TRBD1; clone size: NA; CDR3 protein: CSAAQGARFGEKLFF; CDR3 DNA: TGCAGCGCCGCACAGGGGGCGCGGTTCGGTGAAAAACTGTTTTTT
J gene: TRBJ2-7; V gene: TRBV3-1; D gene: NA; clone size: NA; CDR3 protein: CASSQASGSNEQYF; CDR3 DNA: TGTGCCAGCAGCCAAGCCTCGGGGTCCAACGAGCAGTACTTC
J gene: TRBJ1-5; V gene: TRBV29-1; D gene: TRBD1; clone size: NA; CDR3 protein: CSVASDRDNQPQHF; CDR3 DNA: TGCAGCGTGGCTTCGGACAGGGACAATCAGCCCCAGCATTTT
J gene: TRBJ2-3; V gene: TRBV7-2; D gene: NA; clone size: few; CDR3 protein: CASSSPPGTDTQYF; CDR3 DNA: TGTGCCAGCAGTTCCCCCCCCGGCACAGATACGCAGTATTTT
J gene: TRBJ1-1; V gene: TRBV30; D gene: TRBD1; clone size: NA; CDR3 protein: CAWSVRRGQTEAFF; CDR3 DNA: TGTGCCTGGAGTGTACGCAGGGGGCAGACTGAAGCTTTCTTT
J gene: TRBJ1-5; V gene: TRBV29-1; D gene: NA; clone size: NA; CDR3 protein: CSVAYRANQPQHF; CDR3 DNA: TGCAGCGTTGCTTACAGGGCCAATCAGCCCCAGCATTTT
J gene: TRBJ1-2; V gene: TRBV7-2; D gene: TRBD1; clone size: NA; CDR3 protein: CASSSYGQARSGYTF; CDR3 DNA: TGTGCCAGCAGCTCCTATGGACAGGCGCGGAGTGGCTACACCTTC
J gene: TRBJ2-3; V gene: TRBV20-1; D gene: TRBD2; clone size: NA; CDR3 protein: CSARARTRVDTQYF; CDR3 DNA: TGCAGTGCTAGAGCCCGGACTAGGGTCGATACGCAGTATTTT
J gene: TRBJ2-1; V gene: TRBV19; D gene: TRBD2; clone size: NA; CDR3 protein: CASMLTSGAYNEQFF; CDR3 DNA: TGTGCCAGTATGCTGACTAGCGGGGCCTACAATGAGCAGTTCTTC
J gene: TRBJ1-6; V gene: TRBV20-1; D gene: TRBD1; clone size: NA; CDR3 protein: CSARTGSGSYNSPLHF; CDR3 DNA: TGCAGTGCCAGGACAGGGAGCGGCTCCTATAATTCACCCCTCCACTTT
J gene: TRBJ2-7; V gene: TRBV6-2/TRBV6-3; D gene: NA; clone size: many; CDR3 protein: CASSYNVWEQYF; CDR3 DNA: TGTGCCAGCAGTTACAACGTGTGGGAGCAGTACTTC
J gene: TRBJ1-5; V gene: TRBV3-1; D gene: NA; clone size: NA; CDR3 protein: CASSHNSAGGNQPQHF; CDR3 DNA: TGTGCCAGCAGCCATAACAGCGCCGGGGGCAATCAGCCCCAGCATTTT
J gene: TRBJ2-7; V gene: TRBV27; D gene: TRBD1; clone size: few; CDR3 protein: CASSLSTGGPYEQYF; CDR3 DNA: TGTGCCAGCAGTTTAAGTACAGGGGGCCCATACGAGCAGTACTTC
J gene: TRBJ2-3; V gene: TRBV29-1; D gene: TRBD2; clone size: few; CDR3 protein: CSVGTSTTDTQYF; CDR3 DNA: TGCAGCGTTGGGACTAGCACCACAGATACGCAGTATTTT
J gene: TRBJ1-1; V gene: TRBV28; D gene: NA; clone size: NA; CDR3 protein: CTSRLRNTEAFF; CDR3 DNA: TGTACCAGCAGGTTAAGGAACACTGAAGCTTTCTTT
J gene: TRBJ1-4; V gene: TRBV4-3; D gene: NA; clone size: NA; CDR3 protein: CASSQERSGTENEKLFF; CDR3 DNA: TGCGCCAGCAGCCAAGAGCGGTCCGGGACGGAGAATGAAAAACTGTTTTTT
J gene: TRBJ2-1; V gene: TRBV11-3; D gene: TRBD2; clone size: NA; CDR3 protein: CASSTPGGQGNEQFF; CDR3 DNA: TGTGCCAGCAGTACCCCGGGGGGGCAGGGCAATGAGCAGTTCTTC
J gene: TRBJ2-7; V gene: TRBV5-1; D gene: NA; clone size: NA; CDR3 protein: CASSLQGTLYNEQYF; CDR3 DNA: TGCGCCAGCAGCCTCCAGGGCACTCTCTACAATGAGCAGTACTTC
J gene: TRBJ2-5; V gene: TRBV4-2; D gene: NA; clone size: NA; CDR3 protein: CASSRNVDRSYNEQYF; CDR3 DNA: TGTGCCAGCAGCCGAAATGTGGACAGATCCTACAATGAGCAGTACTTC
J gene: TRBJ2-7; V gene: TRBV27; D gene: NA; clone size: few; CDR3 protein: CASSLRSNLRTYEQYF; CDR3 DNA: TGTGCCAGCAGTCTCCGCTCTAATCTCAGAACCTACGAGCAGTACTTC
J gene: TRBJ2-6; V gene: TRBV10-3; D gene: NA; clone size: few; CDR3 protein: CAISESGGSGANVLTF; CDR3 DNA: TGTGCCATCAGTGAGTCAGGGGGCTCTGGGGCCAACGTCCTGACTTTC
J gene: TRBJ2-7; V gene: TRBV20-1; D gene: NA; clone size: many; CDR3 protein: CSPNEQYF; CDR3 DNA: TGCAGTCCCAACGAGCAGTACTTC
J gene: TRBJ2-7; V gene: TRBV12-3/TRBV12-4; D gene: TRBD2; clone size: NA; CDR3 protein: CASSLHGGADEQYF; CDR3 DNA: TGTGCCAGCAGTTTACACGGGGGGGCCGACGAGCAGTACTTC
J gene: TRBJ2-2; V gene: TRBV3-1; D gene: NA; clone size: NA; CDR3 protein: CASSQVYFGLFF; CDR3 DNA: TGTGCCAGCAGCCAAGTCTATTTTGGCCTGTTTTTT
J gene: TRBJ2-1; V gene: TRBV12-3/TRBV12-4; D gene: TRBD1; clone size: few; CDR3 protein: CASRLGQGKGNEQFF; CDR3 DNA: TGTGCCAGCAGGCTGGGACAGGGTAAGGGCAATGAGCAGTTCTTC